This entry concerns a single TCR beta chain. The sample is drawn from a study of blood T cell repertoires in COVID-19. Whole-study context: From T cells, B-cell-depleted T cells, or PBMCs came the material, which was cDNA or gDNA.

Per germline, CDR1 SGHNT and CDR2 YYREEE (reference sequence). This CDR3 is built from 15 residues. Germline trimming cut 5 bases from V and 7 bases from J; bases unmatched to any gene: 12. As originally analysed: Nucleated cell number was recorded as an estimate derived from reference gene primer amplification. The method was immunoSEQ multiplex PCR; TCRdb's version includes in-frame clones alone and lacks a portion of them. That table furnishes V, J and clone size, whereas the DNA furnished D and trimming. The data show a few hundred thousand clones, roughly 88% seen once. Sample: PBMCs or T cells enriched from blood (not recorded which). The gene calls are TRBV5-4 and TRBJ2-1; 7 bases align to TRBD2. The receptor was derived from a man aged 30 to 45 who had recovered from COVID-19. The CDR3: CASSRWTRSGNEQFF. Written as DNA, the CDR3 is TGTGCCAGCAGTCGATGGACTAGATCGGGGAATGAGCAGTTCTTC. The full variable domain, rest sourced from reference TRBV5-4 and TRBJ2-1, is ETGVTQSPTHLIKTRGQQVTLRCSSQSGHNTVSWYQQALGQGPQFIFQYYREEENGRGNFPPRFSGLQFPNYSSELNVNALELDDSALYLCASSRWTRSGNEQFFGPGTRLTVL.